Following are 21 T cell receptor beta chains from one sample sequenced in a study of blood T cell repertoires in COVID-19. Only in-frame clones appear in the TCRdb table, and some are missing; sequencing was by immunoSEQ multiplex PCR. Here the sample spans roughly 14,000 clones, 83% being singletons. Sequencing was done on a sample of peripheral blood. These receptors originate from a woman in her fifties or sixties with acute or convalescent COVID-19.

The CDR3 DNA is TGTGCCAGCAGCCCAACCGGGACATGGGGCACTGAAGCTTTCTTT. It yields the protein CASSPTGTWGTEAFF. The rearrangement uses TRBV7-6 and TRBJ1-1, with D perhaps TRBD1 (6 bases). This CDR3 spans 15 amino acids. Per germline, CDR1 SGHVS and CDR2 FNYEAQ. The V end lost 5 bases, the J end lost 4 bases, and 17 bases lay between the germline ends.

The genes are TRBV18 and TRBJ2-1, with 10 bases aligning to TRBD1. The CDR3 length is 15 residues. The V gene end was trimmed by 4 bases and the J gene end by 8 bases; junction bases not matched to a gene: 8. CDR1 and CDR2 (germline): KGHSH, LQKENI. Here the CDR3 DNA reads TGTGCCAGCTCACTCGGGACAGGGGAAGGCTATGAGCAGTTCTTC. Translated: CASSLGTGEGYEQFF.

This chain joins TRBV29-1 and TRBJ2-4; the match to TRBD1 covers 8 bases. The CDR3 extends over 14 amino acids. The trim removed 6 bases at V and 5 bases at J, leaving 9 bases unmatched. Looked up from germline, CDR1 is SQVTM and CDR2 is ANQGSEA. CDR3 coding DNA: TGCAGCGTCGTCGACAGGGGCAGGGAAAACATTCAGTACTTC. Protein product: CSVVDRGRENIQYF.

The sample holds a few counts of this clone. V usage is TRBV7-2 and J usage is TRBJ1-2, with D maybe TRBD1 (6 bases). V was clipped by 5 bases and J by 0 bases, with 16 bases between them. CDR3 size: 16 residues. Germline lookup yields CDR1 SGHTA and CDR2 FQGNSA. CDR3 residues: CASSAPGTHSNYGYTF. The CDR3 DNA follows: TGTGCCAGCAGCGCCCCCGGGACACACTCTAACTATGGCTACACCTTC. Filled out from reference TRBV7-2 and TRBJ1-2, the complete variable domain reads GAGVSQSPSNKVTEKGKDVELRCDPISGHTALYWYRQSLGQGLEFLIYFQGNSAPDKSGLPSDRFSAERTGGSVSTLTIQRTQQEDSAVYLCASSAPGTHSNYGYTFGSGTRLTVV.

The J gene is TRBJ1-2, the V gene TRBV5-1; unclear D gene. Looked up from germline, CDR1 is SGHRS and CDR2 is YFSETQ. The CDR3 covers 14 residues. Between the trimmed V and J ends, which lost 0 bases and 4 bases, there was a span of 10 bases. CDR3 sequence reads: CASSLGGETYGYTF. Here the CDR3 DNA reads TGCGCCAGCAGCTTGGGCGGCGAAACCTATGGCTACACCTTC.

The DNA of the CDR3 is TGTGCCAGTATTAGGAGGAGGCTTACGAACACTGAAGCTTTCTTT. Its protein is CASIRRRLTNTEAFF. The rearrangement links TRBV19 to TRBJ1-1, with D unresolved. CDR3 length: 15 residues. Per the germline V gene, CDR1 is LNHDA and CDR2 is SQIVND (reference sequence). The V and J ends lost 7 bases and 1 base respectively, with 16 bases between them.

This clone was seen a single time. The chain's CDR3 is CASSYQLGQGRNEQFF. The CDR3 nucleotides are TGTGCCAGCAGCTACCAGCTGGGACAGGGGAGGAATGAGCAGTTCTTC. The chain combines TRBV7-3 with TRBJ2-1, with 10 bases matching TRBD1. The CDR3 extends over 16 amino acids. Looked up from germline, CDR1 is SGHTA and CDR2 is FQGTGA. The trim removed 4 bases at V and 7 bases at J, leaving 10 bases unmatched.

The CDR3 sequence: CASRLGAGMSYNEQFF. CDR3 DNA: TGTGCCAGTAGACTCGGAGCGGGAATGTCCTACAATGAGCAGTTCTTC. The gene calls are TRBV19 and TRBJ2-1, with TRBD2 matching over 7 bases. V was clipped by 6 bases and J by 1 base; unmatched bases: 9. The germline V gene encodes CDR1 LNHDA and CDR2 SQIVND (reference sequence). The CDR3 is 16 amino acids.

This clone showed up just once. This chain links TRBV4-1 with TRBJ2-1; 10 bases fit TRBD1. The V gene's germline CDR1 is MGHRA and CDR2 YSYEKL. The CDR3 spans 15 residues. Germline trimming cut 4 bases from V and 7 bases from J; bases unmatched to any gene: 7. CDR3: CASSLRQGATNEQFF. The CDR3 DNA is TGCGCCAGCAGCCTCCGACAGGGGGCAACGAATGAGCAGTTCTTC.

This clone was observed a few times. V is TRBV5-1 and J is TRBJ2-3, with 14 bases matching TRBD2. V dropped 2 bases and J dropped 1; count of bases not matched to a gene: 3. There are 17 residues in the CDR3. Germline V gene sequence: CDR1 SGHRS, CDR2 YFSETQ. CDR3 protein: CASSLLTSGGGTDTQYF. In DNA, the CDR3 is TGCGCCAGCAGCTTACTGACTAGCGGGGGGGGCACAGATACGCAGTATTTT. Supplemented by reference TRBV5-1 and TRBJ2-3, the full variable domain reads KAGVTQTPRYLIKTRGQQVTLSCSPISGHRSVSWYQQTPGQGLQFLFEYFSETQRNKGNFPGRFSGRQFSNSRSEMNVSTLELGDSALYLCASSLLTSGGGTDTQYFGPGTRLTVL.

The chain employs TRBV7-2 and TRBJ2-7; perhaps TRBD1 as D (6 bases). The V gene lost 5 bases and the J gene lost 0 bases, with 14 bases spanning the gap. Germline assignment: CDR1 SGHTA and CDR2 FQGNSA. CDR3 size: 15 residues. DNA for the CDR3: TGTGCCAGCAGCCTTTTAACAGGGATCTCCTACGAGCAGTACTTC. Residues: CASSLLTGISYEQYF.

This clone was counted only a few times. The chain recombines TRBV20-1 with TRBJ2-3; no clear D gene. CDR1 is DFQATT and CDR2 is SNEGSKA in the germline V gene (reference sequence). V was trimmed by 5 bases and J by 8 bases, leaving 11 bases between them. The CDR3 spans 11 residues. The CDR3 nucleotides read TGCAGTGCTCTCTCATCGGGTACGCAGTATTTT. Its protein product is CSALSSGTQYF.

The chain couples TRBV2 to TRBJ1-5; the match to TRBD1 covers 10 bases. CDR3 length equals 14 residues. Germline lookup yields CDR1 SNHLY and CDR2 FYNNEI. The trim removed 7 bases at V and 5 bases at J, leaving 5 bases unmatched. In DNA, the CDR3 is TGTGCCAGCACTCGGACAGGGGGGGATCAGCCCCAGCATTTT. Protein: CASTRTGGDQPQHF. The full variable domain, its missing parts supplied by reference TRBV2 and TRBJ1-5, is EPEVTQTPSHQVTQMGQEVILRCVPISNHLYFYWYRQILGQKVEFLVSFYNNEISEKSEIFDDQFSVERPDGSNFTLKIRSTKLEDSAMYFCASTRTGGDQPQHFGDGTRLSIL.

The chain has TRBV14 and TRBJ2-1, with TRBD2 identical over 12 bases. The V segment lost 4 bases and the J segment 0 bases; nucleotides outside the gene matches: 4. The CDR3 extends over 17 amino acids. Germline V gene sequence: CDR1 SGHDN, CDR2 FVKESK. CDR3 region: CASSRLAGAPSYNEQFF. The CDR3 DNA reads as TGTGCCAGCAGCCGACTAGCGGGAGCCCCCTCCTACAATGAGCAGTTCTTC.

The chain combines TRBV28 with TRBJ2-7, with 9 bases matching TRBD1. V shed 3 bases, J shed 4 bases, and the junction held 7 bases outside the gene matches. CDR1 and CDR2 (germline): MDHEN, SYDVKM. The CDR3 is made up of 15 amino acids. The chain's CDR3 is CASSLGAGTGYEQYF. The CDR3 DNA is TGTGCCAGCAGTTTGGGAGCCGGGACAGGGTACGAGCAGTACTTC.

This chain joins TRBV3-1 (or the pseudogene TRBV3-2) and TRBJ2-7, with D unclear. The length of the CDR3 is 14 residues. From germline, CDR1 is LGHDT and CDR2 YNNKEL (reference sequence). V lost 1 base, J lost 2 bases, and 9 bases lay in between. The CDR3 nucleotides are TGTGCCAGCAGCCAAGGGTCGCACACCTACGAGCAGTACTTC. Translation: CASSQGSHTYEQYF.

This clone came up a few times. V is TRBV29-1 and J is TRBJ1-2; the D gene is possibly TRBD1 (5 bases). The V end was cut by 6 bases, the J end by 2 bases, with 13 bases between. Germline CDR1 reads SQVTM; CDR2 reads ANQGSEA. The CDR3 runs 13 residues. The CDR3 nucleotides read TGCAGCGTCATGGGGCAGCAGAACTATGGCTACACCTTC. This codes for CSVMGQQNYGYTF.

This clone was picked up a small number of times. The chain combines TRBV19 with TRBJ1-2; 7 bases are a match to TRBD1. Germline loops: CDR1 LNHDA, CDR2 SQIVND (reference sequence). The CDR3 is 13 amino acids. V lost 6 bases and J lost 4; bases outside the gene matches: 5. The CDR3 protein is CASRSGTAYGYTF. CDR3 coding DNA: TGTGCCAGTAGGTCCGGGACAGCCTATGGCTACACCTTC.

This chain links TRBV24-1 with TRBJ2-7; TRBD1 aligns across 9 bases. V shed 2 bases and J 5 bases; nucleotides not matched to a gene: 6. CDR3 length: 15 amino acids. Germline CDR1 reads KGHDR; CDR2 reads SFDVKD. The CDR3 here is CATSDSGTGQNEQYF. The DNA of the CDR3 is TGTGCCACCAGTGATTCCGGGACAGGGCAGAACGAGCAGTACTTC.

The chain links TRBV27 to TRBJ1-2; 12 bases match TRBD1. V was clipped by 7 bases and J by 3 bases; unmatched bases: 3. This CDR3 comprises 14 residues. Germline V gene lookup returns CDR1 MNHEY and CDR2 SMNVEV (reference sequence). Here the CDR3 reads CASMGQGAYYGYTF. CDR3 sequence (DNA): TGTGCCAGCATGGGACAGGGGGCGTACTATGGCTACACCTTC.

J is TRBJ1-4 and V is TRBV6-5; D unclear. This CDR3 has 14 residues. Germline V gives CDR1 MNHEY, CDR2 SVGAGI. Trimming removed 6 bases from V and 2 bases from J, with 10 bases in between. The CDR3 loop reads CASSLRSTNEKLFF. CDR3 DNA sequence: TGTGCCAGCAGCCTACGGAGCACTAATGAAAAACTGTTTTTT.